The sample holds many counts of the clone carrying this T cell receptor beta chain. These data originate in a study of response to subunit inactivated influenza vaccine. This CDR3 contains 16 residues. Trimming removed 5 bases from V and 3 bases from J, with 17 bases in between. The V gene's germline CDR1 is MNHEY and CDR2 SVGEGT. TCRdb recomputed calls from the RT-PCR reads with MiXCR, one row per CDR3 protein. The sample holds a few hundred thousand distinct CDR3 sequences, roughly 10% seen once. This same sample was also part of a study on T cells expressing NK-cell markers. That work states: Generation of TCR beta cDNA was performed by 5'RACE template switching incorporating UMIs. The study drew TCR beta repertoires from sorted CD3+CD56+NKG2C+, CD3+CD56+NKG2C- and CD3+CD56-NKG2C+ T cells. Several experiments confined sorting to alpha-beta TCR T cells with an anti-gamma-delta TCR antibody. Of CD8+ T cells, roughly 1.0-8% belonged to dominant NKG2C+ clonotypes in five to seven donors. HCMV specificity was not established for the expanded NKG2C+ T cell clones.

The input for sequencing was PBMCs from blood, taken on the day of vaccination. The chain recombines TRBV6-2 or TRBV6-3 with TRBJ2-1, with D possibly TRBD2 on 6 matching bases. The TCR comes from a man aged 45 to 65 who received an inactivated influenza vaccine. The CDR3 region has the DNA TGTGCCAGCAGTCCCGCAATGGCGGGGAGCTACAATGAGCAGTTCTTC. Residues: CASSPAMAGSYNEQFF.